Sequencing of this T cell receptor (beta chain) was carried out in a study of T-cell memory formation after mild COVID-19. From the 5' RACE reads, TCRdb called clonotypes with MiXCR, one entry per CDR3 protein. The table lists approximately 440,000 distinct CDR3 sequences, over 15% of them singletons. V was shortened by 8 bases and J by 7 bases, with 12 bases between the two germline ends. Germline-derived CDR1 and CDR2 are SNHLY and FYNNEI. The CDR3 totals 11 residues. In its sample, this clonotype was seen a few times. The TCR sequence derives from an adult woman who had mild COVID-19 (a few samples of this study predate the infection). Cell type and time point are not known. The rearrangement links TRBV2 to TRBJ2-7; D gene unclear. Sample: PBMCs or a T cell subset sorted from them (not recorded which). The DNA of the CDR3 is TGTGCCAGCGACACGCTGAGGGAGCAGTACTTC. Translating it yields CASDTLREQYF.